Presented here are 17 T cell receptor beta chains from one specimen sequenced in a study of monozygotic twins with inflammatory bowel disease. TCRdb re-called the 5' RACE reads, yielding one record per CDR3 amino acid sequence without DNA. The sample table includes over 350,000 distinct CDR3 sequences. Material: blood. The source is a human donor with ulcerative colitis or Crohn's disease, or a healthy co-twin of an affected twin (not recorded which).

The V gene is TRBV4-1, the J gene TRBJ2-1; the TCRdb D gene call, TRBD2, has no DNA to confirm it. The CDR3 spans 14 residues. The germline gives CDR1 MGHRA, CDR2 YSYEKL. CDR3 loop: CASSQGGYNGEQFF.

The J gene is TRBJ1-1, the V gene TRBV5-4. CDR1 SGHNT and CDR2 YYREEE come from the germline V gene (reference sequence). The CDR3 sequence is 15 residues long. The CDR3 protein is CASSLESTENTEAFF.

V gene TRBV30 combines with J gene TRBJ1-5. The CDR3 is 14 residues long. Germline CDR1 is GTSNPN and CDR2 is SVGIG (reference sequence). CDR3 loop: CAWTRTFSNQPQHF.

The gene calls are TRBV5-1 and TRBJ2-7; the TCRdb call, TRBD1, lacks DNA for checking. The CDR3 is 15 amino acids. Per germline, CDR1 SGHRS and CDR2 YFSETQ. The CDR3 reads CASSLGTGDYYEQYF.

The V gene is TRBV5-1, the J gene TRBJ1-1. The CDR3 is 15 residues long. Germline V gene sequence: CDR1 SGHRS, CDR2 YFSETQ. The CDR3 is CASSLAPELNTEAFF. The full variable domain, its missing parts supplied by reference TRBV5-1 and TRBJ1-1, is KAGVTQTPRYLIKTRGQQVTLSCSPISGHRSVSWYQQTPGQGLQFLFEYFSETQRNKGNFPGRFSGRQFSNSRSEMNVSTLELGDSALYLCASSLAPELNTEAFFGQGTRLTVV.

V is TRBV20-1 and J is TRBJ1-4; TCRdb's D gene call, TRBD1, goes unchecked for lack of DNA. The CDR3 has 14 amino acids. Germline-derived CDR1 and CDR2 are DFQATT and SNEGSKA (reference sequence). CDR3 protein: CSAPRTGTNEKLFF.

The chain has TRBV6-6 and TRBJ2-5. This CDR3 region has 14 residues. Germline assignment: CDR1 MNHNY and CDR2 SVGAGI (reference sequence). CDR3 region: CASSYEGIGETQYF.

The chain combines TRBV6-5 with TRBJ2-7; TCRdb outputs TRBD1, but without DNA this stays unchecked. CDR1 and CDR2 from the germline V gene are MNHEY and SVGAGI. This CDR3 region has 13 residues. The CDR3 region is CASIGTAPTEQYF.

CDR3: CASTPNGARSPLHF. The chain joins TRBV12-3 or TRBV12-4 to TRBJ1-6. The CDR3 has 14 amino acids.

CDR3 region: CAIRPTSSYEQYF. The rearrangement joins TRBV10-3 to TRBJ2-7. The germline V gene has CDR1 ENHRY and CDR2 SYGVKD. The CDR3 loop spans 13 amino acids.

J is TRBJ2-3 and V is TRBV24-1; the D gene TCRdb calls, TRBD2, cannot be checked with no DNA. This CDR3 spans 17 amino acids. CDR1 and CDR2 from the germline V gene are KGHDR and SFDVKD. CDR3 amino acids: CATSERTSGRSTDTQYF.

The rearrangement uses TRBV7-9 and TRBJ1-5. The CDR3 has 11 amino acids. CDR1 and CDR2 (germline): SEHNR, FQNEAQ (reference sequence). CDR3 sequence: CASSLSQPQHF.

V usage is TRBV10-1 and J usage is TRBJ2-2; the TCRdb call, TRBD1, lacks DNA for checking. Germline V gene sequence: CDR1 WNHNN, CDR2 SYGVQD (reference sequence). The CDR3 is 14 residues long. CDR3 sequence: CASRERQGPGSCFF.

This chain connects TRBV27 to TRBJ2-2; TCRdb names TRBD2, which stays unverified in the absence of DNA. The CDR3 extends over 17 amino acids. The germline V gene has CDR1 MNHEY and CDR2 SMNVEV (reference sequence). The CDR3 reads CASSLGLAGDNTGELFF.

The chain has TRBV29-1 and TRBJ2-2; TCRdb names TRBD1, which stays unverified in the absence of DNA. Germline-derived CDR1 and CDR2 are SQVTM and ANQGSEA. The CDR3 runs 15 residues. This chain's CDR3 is CSVDPPQGTVGELFF.

Here the CDR3 reads CASRRTGVRVTEAFF. This chain uses TRBV19 with TRBJ1-1; TCRdb returns TRBD1, unconfirmable since there is no DNA. Germline V lookup: CDR1 LNHDA, CDR2 SQIVND (reference sequence). This CDR3 has 15 residues.

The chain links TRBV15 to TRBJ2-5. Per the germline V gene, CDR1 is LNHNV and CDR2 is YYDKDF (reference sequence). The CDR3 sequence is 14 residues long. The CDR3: CATSSIVVWETQYF.